The 32 T cell receptor beta chains below all came from one sample that was sequenced in a study of blood T cell repertoires in COVID-19. The repertoire was sequenced with immunoSEQ multiplex PCR; TCRdb's copy has only in-frame clones and lacks some. The top ten clones hold 5% to 7% of a sample with about 190,000 clones, more than 70% of them seen once. Sequenced input: PBMCs or T cells enriched from blood (not recorded which). These receptors were collected from a man aged 35 to 55 with acute COVID-19.

The chain combines TRBV5-6 with TRBJ2-1; D remains unclear. The CDR3 has 15 amino acids. The ends were cut back, 0 bases at V and 0 bases at J, with 7 bases in the middle. Germline CDR1 is SGHDT and CDR2 is YYEEEE. The CDR3 sequence: CASSLAWSSYNEQFF. Here the CDR3 DNA reads TGTGCCAGCAGCTTGGCCTGGAGCTCCTACAATGAGCAGTTCTTC.

J is TRBJ2-5 and V is TRBV5-4; a weak D match, TRBD2 (6 bases). The V gene's germline CDR1 is SGHNT and CDR2 YYREEE (reference sequence). Deletions cut 0 bases from V and 5 bases from J, with 11 bases between. This CDR3 is built from 14 residues. CDR3 in amino acids: CASSLAMGGETQYF. The CDR3 DNA reads as TGTGCCAGCAGCTTGGCCATGGGAGGTGAGACCCAGTACTTC.

The chain has TRBV7-9 and TRBJ2-5, with 12 bases identical to TRBD2. There are 18 residues in the CDR3. V gave up 5 bases and J gave up 5 bases; unmatched junction bases: 15. Germline V gene data show CDR1 as SEHNR and CDR2 as FQNEAQ (reference sequence). The DNA of the CDR3 is TGTGCCAGCAGCCCACTGACTAGCGGGAGAACCAATGCGGAGACCCAGTACTTC. Its protein product is CASSPLTSGRTNAETQYF.

The chain employs TRBV12-3 or TRBV12-4 and TRBJ1-2; TRBD1 is a possible D gene (6 bases). The length of the CDR3 is 13 residues. V dropped 6 bases and J dropped 8 bases, with 16 bases sitting between them. The CDR3 bases are TGTGCCAGCAGCCCGGGGACAACACGGGGCTACACCTTC. Translated, it gives CASSPGTTRGYTF.

The chain recombines TRBV6-5 with TRBJ2-4; D gene unclear. The CDR3 contains 15 residues. V was trimmed by 6 bases and J by 1 base, leaving 13 bases between them. Germline V gene lookup returns CDR1 MNHEY and CDR2 SVGAGI. The CDR3 here is CASSPTPGAKNIQYF. The CDR3 region has the DNA TGTGCCAGCAGCCCGACTCCGGGTGCCAAAAACATTCAGTACTTC.

The V and J genes are TRBV6-5 and TRBJ1-3, with D possibly matching TRBD1 (5 bases). V lost 2 bases and J lost 4, with 15 bases in between. The CDR3 is 16 residues long. Germline V lookup: CDR1 MNHEY, CDR2 SVGAGI. The CDR3 sequence is CASSYGRGESGNTIYF. The CDR3 bases are TGTGCCAGCAGTTACGGCCGGGGGGAATCCGGAAACACCATATATTTT.

The gene calls are TRBV11-2 and TRBJ2-1; 8 bases line up with TRBD2. Per germline, CDR1 SGHAT and CDR2 FQNNGV. The CDR3 contains 16 residues. Trimming at V came to 3 bases and at J to 6 bases, leaving 10 bases not matched to a gene. The CDR3 DNA sequence: TGTGCCAGCAGCTTCTCAGCGGGAGTCCCGGCCAATGAGCAGTTCTTC. Amino acids: CASSFSAGVPANEQFF.

This rearrangement joins TRBV9 to TRBJ2-7; 7 nucleotides line up with TRBD1. This CDR3 has 14 residues. With 2 bases clipped from V and 5 bases from J, the junction kept 7 bases outside the gene matches. Looked up from germline, CDR1 is SGDLS and CDR2 is YYNGEE. CDR3 coding DNA: TGTGCCAGCAGCGTTATAGGGGGCGGTGACGAGCAGTACTTC. This sequence encodes CASSVIGGGDEQYF. Combining the CDR3 with reference TRBV9 and TRBJ2-7 gives the whole variable domain DSGVTQTPKHLITATGQRVTLRCSPRSGDLSVYWYQQSLDQGLQFLIQYYNGEERAKGNILERFSAQQFPDLHSELNLSSLELGDSALYFCASSVIGGGDEQYFGPGTRLTVT.

This clone was counted at least ten times. Written as DNA, the CDR3 is TGTGCCAGCAGCTTAGGAGCGGCGGGGGCCAACACCTATGGCTACACCTTC. The encoded protein is CASSLGAAGANTYGYTF. This chain joins TRBV7-6 and TRBJ1-2, with D maybe TRBD1 (6 bases). Trimming shortened V by 1 base and J by 4 bases, and 19 bases separated the two germline ends. Germline CDR1 is SGHVS and CDR2 is FNYEAQ. CDR3 length: 17 amino acids.

This clone has only a few counts. The chain joins TRBV3-1 (or the pseudogene TRBV3-2) to TRBJ1-4; 7 positions agree with TRBD1. This CDR3 contains 14 residues. Per the germline V gene, CDR1 is LGHDT and CDR2 is YNNKEL (reference sequence). V was pared by 5 bases and J by 4 bases, with 4 bases of the junction left unmatched. The CDR3 sequence: CASSDGTVNEKLFF. DNA for the CDR3: TGTGCCAGCAGCGACGGGACAGTTAATGAAAAACTGTTTTTT.

The chain employs TRBV28 and TRBJ2-7, with D possibly being TRBD1 (5 bases). Germline lookup yields CDR1 MDHEN and CDR2 SYDVKM. Trimming cost V 3 bases and J 2 bases, with 11 bases left between them. This CDR3 is 14 amino acids long. The CDR3 DNA is TGTGCCAGCAGTTTGTGGGGCGATACCTACGAGCAGTACTTC. As protein: CASSLWGDTYEQYF. The full variable domain, its missing parts supplied by reference TRBV28 and TRBJ2-7, is DVKVTQSSRYLVKRTGEKVFLECVQDMDHENMFWYRQDPGLGLRLIYFSYDVKMKEKGDIPEGYSVSREKKERFSLILESASTNQTSMYLCASSLWGDTYEQYFGPGTRLTVT.

The V and J genes are TRBV6-1 and TRBJ2-7; TRBD1 matches 8 bases. CDR3 length: 12 amino acids. Germline V CDR1 and CDR2: MNHNS, SASEGT. V shed 3 bases and J 7 bases; nucleotides not matched to a gene: 2. The CDR3 DNA follows: TGTGCCAGCAGTGACAGGGGGCGAGAGCAGTACTTC. It yields the protein CASSDRGREQYF.

The genes are TRBV2 and TRBJ1-1; 9 bases are a match to TRBD1. The trim removed 10 bases at V and 5 bases at J, leaving 17 bases unmatched. From germline, CDR1 is SNHLY and CDR2 FYNNEI. The CDR3 length is 16 residues. The DNA for the CDR3 is TGTGCCAACACACCCCGCCCGGGACAGGGTCCGACTGAAGCTTTCTTT. Protein product: CANTPRPGQGPTEAFF. Together with reference TRBV2 and TRBJ1-1, the CDR3 gives the full variable domain: EPEVTQTPSHQVTQMGQEVILRCVPISNHLYFYWYRQILGQKVEFLVSFYNNEISEKSEIFDDQFSVERPDGSNFTLKIRSTKLEDSAMYFCANTPRPGQGPTEAFFGQGTRLTVV.

The J gene is TRBJ2-7, the V gene TRBV27; possibly TRBD1 for D (6 bases). Per the germline V gene, CDR1 is MNHEY and CDR2 is SMNVEV (reference sequence). V shed 4 bases and J shed 5 bases, with 15 bases lying between them. The CDR3 is made up of 14 amino acids. The CDR3: CASSSNRAMHEQYF. CDR3 in DNA: TGTGCCAGCAGTTCGAACAGGGCAATGCACGAGCAGTACTTC.

The chain employs TRBV24-1 and TRBJ1-2; D ambiguous. The germline V gene has CDR1 KGHDR and CDR2 SFDVKD. The CDR3 is made up of 13 amino acids. Trimming stripped 3 bases from V and 9 bases from J, with 13 bases between. The CDR3 spells CATSDAAGVSYTF. The DNA of the CDR3 is TGTGCCACCAGTGATGCCGCCGGGGTAAGCTACACCTTC.

J is TRBJ2-4 and V is TRBV4-2; 8 positions match TRBD1. The germline CDR1 and CDR2 sequences are LGHNA and YNFKEQ. J was trimmed by 5 bases and V by 0 bases; bases with no gene match: 6. This CDR3 comprises 16 residues. The CDR3 bases are TGTGCCAGCAGCCAAGATGGAGGCAGGGGGCAAAACATTCAGTACTTC. It yields the protein CASSQDGGRGQNIQYF.

This clone was counted a single time. The V gene is TRBV4-2, the J gene TRBJ1-5; 7 positions agree with TRBD1. Germline V gene data show CDR1 as LGHNA and CDR2 as YNFKEQ. Trimming at V came to 5 bases and at J to 7 bases, leaving 8 bases not matched to a gene. The CDR3 sequence is 14 residues long. CDR3 sequence: CASSFTGEGQPQHF. The CDR3 DNA reads TGTGCCAGCAGCTTTACAGGGGAAGGACAGCCCCAGCATTTT.

The chain couples TRBV5-1 to TRBJ2-5, with D maybe TRBD1 (6 bases). The germline V gene has CDR1 SGHRS and CDR2 YFSETQ. The V and J ends lost 1 base and 2 bases respectively, with 15 bases between them. The CDR3 has 16 amino acids. CDR3 coding DNA: TGCGCCAGCAGCTTGAATCAGGGGCGCTGGCAAGAGACCCAGTACTTC. It codes for CASSLNQGRWQETQYF.

The rearrangement uses TRBV7-3 and TRBJ2-3; D remains ambiguous. The CDR3 spans 13 residues. Trimming stripped 3 bases from V and 2 bases from J, with 6 bases between. Germline V gene lookup returns CDR1 SGHTA and CDR2 FQGTGA. The CDR3 spells CASSFLLTDTQYF. CDR3 sequence (DNA): TGTGCCAGCAGCTTCCTCCTCACAGATACGCAGTATTTT.

This chain links TRBV4-1 with TRBJ2-1; 12 bases match TRBD2. V lost 5 bases and J lost 0; bases outside the gene matches: 8. Germline-derived CDR1 and CDR2 are MGHRA and YSYEKL. The length of the CDR3 is 18 residues. The chain's CDR3 is CASSKTSGSLSSYNEQFF. The CDR3 DNA reads TGCGCCAGCAGCAAGACTAGCGGGAGTCTATCCTCCTACAATGAGCAGTTCTTC.

J is TRBJ2-7 and V is TRBV5-1, with 7 positions matching TRBD2. CDR3 length: 14 residues. Trimming took 5 bases from V and 2 from J; bases not matched to a gene: 7. Germline CDR1 is SGHRS and CDR2 is YFSETQ. The CDR3 nucleotides are TGCGCCAGCAGGAGGGAGGGGACGACCTACGAGCAGTACTTC. Translated: CASRREGTTYEQYF. Filled out from reference TRBV5-1 and TRBJ2-7, the complete variable domain reads KAGVTQTPRYLIKTRGQQVTLSCSPISGHRSVSWYQQTPGQGLQFLFEYFSETQRNKGNFPGRFSGRQFSNSRSEMNVSTLELGDSALYLCASRREGTTYEQYFGPGTRLTVT.

The chain uses TRBV4-1 and TRBJ2-3; possibly TRBD2 for D (5 bases). Germline V gene lookup returns CDR1 MGHRA and CDR2 YSYEKL. The CDR3 is 14 amino acids. The ends were cut back, 3 bases at V and 8 bases at J, with 15 bases in the middle. The CDR3 coding sequence is TGCGCCAGCAGCCAGGCGGCGCGGGTCGGTACGCAGTATTTT. It encodes CASSQAARVGTQYF.

The chain uses TRBV28 and TRBJ1-2; TRBD1 aligns across 7 bases. The CDR3 has 13 amino acids. V was clipped by 9 bases and J by 5 bases; unmatched bases: 9. Germline values: CDR1 MDHEN, CDR2 SYDVKM. The CDR3 protein is CASTGAREYGYTF. As DNA, the CDR3 is TGTGCCAGTACAGGGGCACGAGAGTATGGCTACACCTTC.

This clone was counted a single time. The chain uses TRBV6-5 and TRBJ2-5; 10 bases map to TRBD1. The V and J ends lost 6 bases and 5 bases, in that order; junction bases with no gene match: 9. The germline CDR1 and CDR2 sequences are MNHEY and SVGAGI. This CDR3 comprises 15 residues. CDR3 in amino acids: CASRGGQGRSETQYF. As DNA, the CDR3 is TGTGCCAGCAGGGGGGGACAGGGGAGGTCGGAGACCCAGTACTTC.

The sample holds a few counts of this clone. The chain links TRBV12-3 or TRBV12-4 to TRBJ1-2; unclear D gene. The CDR3 length is 11 residues. V lost 5 bases and J lost 3, with 4 bases in between. This chain's CDR3 is CASSIYYGYTF. In DNA form, the CDR3 reads TGTGCCAGCAGTATCTACTATGGCTACACCTTC.

V is TRBV4-3 and J is TRBJ2-1; D is perhaps TRBD2 (5 bases). Germline V CDR1 and CDR2: LGHNA, YSLEER. This CDR3 has 16 residues. Trimming took 0 bases from V and 3 from J, leaving 12 bases between them. The CDR3 is CASSQERDSFYNEQFF. Written as DNA, the CDR3 is TGCGCCAGCAGCCAAGAGAGGGATAGCTTCTACAATGAGCAGTTCTTC.

The chain joins TRBV6-5 to TRBJ2-3; tentatively, D is TRBD1 (8 bases). V lost 6 bases, J lost 1 base, and 14 bases lay in between. The CDR3 is 15 residues long. Germline loops: CDR1 MNHEY, CDR2 SVGAGI. DNA for the CDR3: TGTGCCAGCAGACCGGGGGGACAGGGCACAGATACGCAGTATTTT. This codes for CASRPGGQGTDTQYF.

V and J are TRBV19 and TRBJ2-5; 13 nucleotides agree with TRBD2. The V and J ends lost 6 bases and 2 bases, in that order; junction bases with no gene match: 9. The CDR3 runs 17 residues. The germline CDR1 and CDR2 sequences are LNHDA and SQIVND (reference sequence). This chain's CDR3 is CASSRGLAGVKQETQYF. CDR3 sequence (DNA): TGTGCCAGTAGCCGTGGACTAGCGGGAGTTAAGCAAGAGACCCAGTACTTC.

The rearrangement links TRBV29-1 to TRBJ2-7; tentatively, D is TRBD2 (6 bases). Per the germline V gene, CDR1 is SQVTM and CDR2 is ANQGSEA. CDR3 length: 14 amino acids. Trimming pared 4 bases from V and 2 bases from J, leaving 15 bases between. In DNA form, the CDR3 reads TGCAGCGTTGGCCCACGGGCGGGAACCTACGAGCAGTACTTC. Translation gives CSVGPRAGTYEQYF.

The J gene is TRBJ1-2, the V gene TRBV2, with D possibly being TRBD1 (5 bases). The V end lost 8 bases, the J end lost 4 bases, and 14 bases lay between the germline ends. Germline V CDR1 and CDR2: SNHLY, FYNNEI. The length of the CDR3 is 13 residues. For the CDR3, the DNA is TGTGCCAGCCGCTCCCAGGGCGGCTATGGCTACACCTTC. Its translation: CASRSQGGYGYTF.

The chain links TRBV6-4 to TRBJ2-1; maybe TRBD2 (6 bases). This CDR3 region has 14 residues. V gave up 6 bases and J gave up 9 bases, with 18 bases separating them. CDR1 and CDR2 from the germline V gene are MRHNA and SNTAGT. The CDR3 sequence is CASSQQDDGGEQFF. The DNA for the CDR3 is TGTGCCAGCAGCCAACAGGATGACGGGGGTGAGCAGTTCTTC.

This clone was seen more than once but under ten times. One end of the junction is discordant with germline, which a read error may explain. The chain carries TRBV7-9 and TRBJ1-1; D is unclear. The CDR3 covers 14 residues. CDR1 and CDR2 (germline): SEHNR, FQNEAQ (reference sequence). The CDR3: CASRLASKNTEAFF. The CDR3 bases are TGTGCCAGCAGGTTAGCCAGTAAGAACACTGAAGCTTTCTTT.